Below, 10 T cell receptor beta chains from the same sample are listed, as sequenced in a study of shared clonotypes between healthy human individuals. The repertoire was sequenced with immunoSEQ multiplex PCR; TCRdb's copy has only in-frame clones and lacks some. This sample has 650,000 to 700,000 clones, with less than 95% found just once. Source material: memory CD8+ T cells from PBMCs. Subset meaning: CD45RO+ cells pooled with CCR7-negative TemRA cells. Receptors were obtained from a man aged 18 to 29 in good health. Some clones in this sample may be carry-over from other donors' samples.

V usage is TRBV5-4 and J usage is TRBJ2-7; no clear D gene. Per the germline V gene, CDR1 is SGHNT and CDR2 is YYREEE (reference sequence). The V end was cut by 3 bases, the J end by 5 bases, with 9 bases between. CDR3 length: 12 amino acids. The CDR3 is CASSSTGHEQYF. In nucleotides, the CDR3 is TGTGCCAGCAGCTCGACTGGACACGAGCAGTACTTC.

The chain links TRBV6-5 to TRBJ1-1; the match to TRBD1 covers 9 bases. CDR3 length: 15 residues. Looked up from germline, CDR1 is MNHEY and CDR2 is SVGAGI. With 6 bases clipped from V and 1 base from J, the junction kept 6 bases outside the gene matches. The CDR3 sequence is CASSDTGGANTEAFF. In nucleotides, the CDR3 is TGTGCCAGCAGCGATACAGGGGGCGCGAACACTGAAGCTTTCTTT.

The J gene is TRBJ2-6, the V gene TRBV5-1; 8 bases are shared with TRBD1. V dropped 4 bases and J dropped 1; count of bases not matched to a gene: 13. This CDR3 region has 19 residues. Germline V gene sequence: CDR1 SGHRS, CDR2 YFSETQ. In DNA form, the CDR3 reads TGCGCCAGCAGCACAGCACCGGGACAGGTGATGTCTGGGGCCAACGTCCTGACTTTC. Protein product: CASSTAPGQVMSGANVLTF. Together with reference TRBV5-1 and TRBJ2-6, the CDR3 gives the full variable domain: KAGVTQTPRYLIKTRGQQVTLSCSPISGHRSVSWYQQTPGQGLQFLFEYFSETQRNKGNFPGRFSGRQFSNSRSEMNVSTLELGDSALYLCASSTAPGQVMSGANVLTFGAGSRLTVL.

The CDR3 loop is CASSSGTGSYEQYF. As DNA, the CDR3 is TGTGCCAGCAGCTCCGGGACAGGTTCCTACGAGCAGTACTTC. This sequence joins TRBV7-9 and TRBJ2-7; 8 bases agree with TRBD1. V lost 4 bases, J lost 1 base, and 3 bases stayed unmatched. Looked up from germline, CDR1 is SEHNR and CDR2 is FQNEAQ (reference sequence). CDR3 length: 14 residues.

V and J are TRBV27 and TRBJ2-3; TRBD2 aligns across 8 bases. Germline CDR1 is MNHEY and CDR2 is SMNVEV (reference sequence). The CDR3 has 15 amino acids. V dropped 2 bases and J dropped 5; count of bases not matched to a gene: 6. CDR3 bases: TGTGCCAGCAGTTTAAGCGGGAGCTCTGGAGATACGCAGTATTTT. Its protein product is CASSLSGSSGDTQYF.

The chain recombines TRBV5-1 with TRBJ1-5, with 7 bases identical to TRBD1. CDR1 is SGHRS, CDR2 YFSETQ, per germline. The CDR3 has 14 residues. V gave up 3 bases and J gave up 10 bases; unmatched junction bases: 10. CDR3 nucleotide sequence: TGCGCCAGCAGCTCCGGGACAGATCCAGGACCCCAGCATTTT. It specifies CASSSGTDPGPQHF. The entire variable domain, with the rest obtained from reference TRBV5-1 and TRBJ1-5, is as follows: KAGVTQTPRYLIKTRGQQVTLSCSPISGHRSVSWYQQTPGQGLQFLFEYFSETQRNKGNFPGRFSGRQFSNSRSEMNVSTLELGDSALYLCASSSGTDPGPQHFGDGTRLSIL.

The V call is TRBV27, the J call TRBJ1-2; D possibly corresponds to TRBD1 (6 bases). Germline V CDR1 and CDR2: MNHEY, SMNVEV (reference sequence). This CDR3 spans 14 amino acids. The V gene lost 4 bases and the J gene lost 4 bases, with 13 bases spanning the gap. The CDR3 loop reads CASSSTGTRYGYTF. CDR3 DNA: TGTGCCAGCAGTTCTACCGGGACACGCTATGGCTACACCTTC.

This sequence joins TRBV7-8 and TRBJ2-5; TRBD2 matches at 13 bases. The CDR3 spans 15 residues. Germline V gene lookup returns CDR1 SGHVS and CDR2 FQNEAQ. The ends lost 5 bases at V and 5 bases at J; junction bases unmatched: 5. The CDR3 coding sequence is TGTGCCAGCAGCCCACTAGCGGGAGGGGTGGAGACCCAGTACTTC. Translating gives CASSPLAGGVETQYF.

The rearrangement links TRBV27 to TRBJ2-7, with D uncertain. V lost 5 bases, J lost 2 bases, and 16 bases lay in between. This CDR3 has 15 residues. Germline CDR1 is MNHEY and CDR2 is SMNVEV (reference sequence). CDR3 amino acids: CASSPSHGFAYEQYF. DNA for the CDR3: TGTGCCAGCAGTCCAAGTCATGGGTTTGCCTACGAGCAGTACTTC.

The V and J genes are TRBV7-9 and TRBJ2-7; TRBD1 might be the D (6 bases). The CDR3 length is 14 residues. Between the trimmed V and J ends, which lost 7 bases and 3 bases, there was a span of 16 bases. Germline V gene lookup returns CDR1 SEHNR and CDR2 FQNEAQ (reference sequence). CDR3 amino acids: CASNTGLSFYEQYF. DNA of the CDR3: TGTGCCAGCAACACAGGGCTCTCCTTCTACGAGCAGTACTTC.